This TCR beta chain derives from a study of shared T cell receptors in the human thymus. In germline, CDR1 is LGHNA, CDR2 YSLEER. With 2 bases clipped from V and 2 bases from J, the junction kept 5 bases outside the gene matches. The CDR3 totals 17 residues. Assay used: immunoSEQ multiplex PCR; TCRdb lists only in-frame clones, some missing. The table lists approximately 660,000 clones, roughly 90% of them singletons. In addition, the sample was reused for a study of human thymus T cells. Per that study: Immunologically healthy infants in Finland undergoing congenital heart defect surgery were the donors. Corrective heart surgery yielded resections, and these provided the thymus tissue.

The source material was thymocytes. This TCR was recovered from a boy less than two years old with a congenital heart defect. The gene calls are TRBV4-3 and TRBJ2-3; 12 bases align to TRBD1. Written as DNA, the CDR3 is TGCGCCAGCAGCCAAAGGGACAGGGGGCTCATCACAGATACGCAGTATTTT. This sequence encodes CASSQRDRGLITDTQYF.